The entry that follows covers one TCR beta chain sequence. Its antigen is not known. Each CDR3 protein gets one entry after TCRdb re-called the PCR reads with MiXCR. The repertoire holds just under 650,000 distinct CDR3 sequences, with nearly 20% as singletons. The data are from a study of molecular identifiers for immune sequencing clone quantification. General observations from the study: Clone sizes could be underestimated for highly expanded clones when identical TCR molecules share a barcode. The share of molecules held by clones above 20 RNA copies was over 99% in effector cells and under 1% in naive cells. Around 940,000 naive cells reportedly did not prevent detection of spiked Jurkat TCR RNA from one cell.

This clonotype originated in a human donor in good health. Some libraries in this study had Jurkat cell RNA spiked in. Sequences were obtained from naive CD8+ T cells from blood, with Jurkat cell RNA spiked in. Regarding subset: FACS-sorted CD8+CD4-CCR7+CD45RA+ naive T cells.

The CDR3 DNA reads as TGTGCTAGTGGGGAGGGCTCGACTAGCGAAGTCACCGGGGAGCTGTTTTTT. This sequence encodes CASGEGSTSEVTGELFF. This chain uses TRBV12-5 with TRBJ2-2; 8 bases align to TRBD2. After removal of 6 bases from V and 4 bases from J, the junction contained 13 bases not matched to a gene. The CDR3 sequence is 17 residues long. Germline V gene data show CDR1 as LGHNT and CDR2 as FRNRAP.